The rows below give T cell receptor beta chains drawn from one sample of a study of blood T cells in healthy people across ages. TCRdb called the 5' RACE reads again in MiXCR, with one record for every CDR3 protein. Of fewer than 950,000 distinct CDR3 sequences in the sample, about 37% were seen once. The sequenced sample was blood. These TCRs come from a man aged 18 to 35 in good health. CDR3s include the opening cysteine and the closing phenylalanine or tryptophan. The D gene is left open where the match is weak. The size entry is marked missing in some rows and otherwise reads once, few, many or a size class.

d_call,clone_size,v_call,j_call,cdr3_aa,cdr3_nt
-,many,TRBV6-2/TRBV6-3,TRBJ2-3,CASSLQGAVRAQYF,TGTGCCAGCAGTTTACAGGGTGCGGTCAGAGCGCAGTATTTT
-,many,TRBV12-3/TRBV12-4,TRBJ2-5,CASARGGQETQYF,TGTGCCAGTGCGAGGGGGGGACAAGAGACCCAGTACTTC
-,few,TRBV6-2/TRBV6-3,TRBJ2-1,CASREGGQTEQFF,TGTGCCAGCAGGGAAGGAGGACAGACGGAGCAGTTCTTC
-,many,TRBV25-1,TRBJ2-5,CASSEWNGQETQYF,TGTGCCAGCAGTGAATGGAACGGACAAGAGACCCAGTACTTC
-,many,TRBV29-1,TRBJ1-2,CSVVSRNPYGYTF,TGCAGCGTTGTTTCCAGGAACCCCTATGGCTACACCTTC
-,-,TRBV29-1,TRBJ2-6,CSADRPPGANVLTF,TGCAGCGCTGATCGGCCCCCGGGAGCCAACGTCCTGACTTTC
-,-,TRBV13,TRBJ2-3,CASSLLGLDAPDTRYF,TGTGCCAGCAGCTTACTGGGCCTGGATGCACCAGATACGCGGTATTTT
-,few,TRBV19,TRBJ2-5,CASSKGWQQETQYF,TGTGCCAGTAGTAAGGGGTGGCAGCAAGAGACCCAGTACTTC
-,few,TRBV7-9,TRBJ2-3,CASSRRDGTSTDTQYF,TGTGCCAGCAGCCGTCGGGACGGGACTAGCACAGATACGCAGTATTTT
-,few,TRBV6-1,TRBJ1-2,CASSAQINYGYTF,TGTGCCAGCAGTGCCCAGATTAACTATGGCTACACCTTC
-,once,TRBV20-1,TRBJ2-7,CSASLGLSSYEQYF,TGCAGTGCTAGTTTGGGACTTAGCTCCTACGAGCAGTACTTC